This TCR beta chain was identified in a study of cytomegalovirus exposure and HLA in healthy donors. Broader study findings: Analysis performed later found about 17,000 TCR beta sequences associated with HLA alleles at 0.05 false discovery rate. For TCR beta chains, V- and J-gene trimming was later linked to a missense DCLRE1C variant.

The study ran its PCR with 60 Vbeta and 13 Jbeta primers. Repertoires were generated with immunoSEQ multiplex PCR, while TCRdb's copy carries only in-frame clones and drops some. The sample table includes 95,000 to 150,000 clones. J was trimmed by 0 bases and V by 7 bases; bases with no gene match: 5. This CDR3 has 14 amino acids. The germline CDR1 and CDR2 sequences are ENHRY and SYGVKD. A word on this clone: The antigen remains undetermined.

The J gene is TRBJ1-1, the V gene TRBV10-3, with 7 bases that match TRBD1. The source material was PBMCs. The sequence came from a man aged 18 to 29 in good health and CMV-seronegative. The CDR3: CAITGTELNTEAFF. The CDR3 nucleotides are TGTGCCATCACGGGGACAGAGTTGAACACTGAAGCTTTCTTT.